The 15 T cell receptor beta chains presented below share a single source sample, sequenced in a study of Ad26.COV2.S vaccination and SARS-CoV-2 variants. The assay was immunoSEQ multiplex PCR, and TCRdb's table has in-frame clones only and misses some. The profile shows about 400,000 clones, about 80% of them singletons. Treatment reported: approximately 18 received Ad26.COV2.S at low or high dose, single or two shots; several received placebo; per-sample allocation not given. Day 63 after the first injection of vaccine or placebo was the sampling time. Sample: peripheral blood, taken in a trial of Ad26.COV2.S vaccine versus placebo. Receptor source: a person between 18 and 65 years old who received the Ad26.COV2.S COVID-19 vaccine or a placebo.

The V and J genes are TRBV19 and TRBJ1-2; D is uncertain. The germline CDR1 and CDR2 sequences are LNHDA and SQIVND (reference sequence). Trimming removed 7 bases at V and 10 bases at J, with 19 bases between. The CDR3 runs 13 residues. CDR3 DNA: TGTGCCAGTACAGGTCACACCCGGGTCGTCTACACCTTC. Protein: CASTGHTRVVYTF.

This clone was recorded a few times. The rearrangement links TRBV4-1 to TRBJ2-3; 11 bases are shared with TRBD2. The CDR3 is 14 amino acids. V was clipped by 4 bases and J by 4 bases; unmatched bases: 1. Germline V gives CDR1 MGHRA, CDR2 YSYEKL. As DNA, the CDR3 is TGCGCCAGCAGCCTAGCGGGAGGGGCAGATACGCAGTATTTT. It translates to CASSLAGGADTQYF.

The chain's CDR3 is CASSLRGGPTDTQYF. The CDR3 DNA reads TGTGCCAGCAGCTTACGCGGGGGGCCCACAGATACGCAGTATTTT. The chain recombines TRBV7-8 with TRBJ2-3; 8 bases are a match to TRBD2. Losses at the gene ends were 2 bases for V and 2 bases for J; bases not matched to a gene: 3. The CDR3 is 15 residues long. Germline V CDR1 and CDR2: SGHVS, FQNEAQ.

This sequence joins TRBV24-1 and TRBJ2-5; D is undetermined. This CDR3 is 13 amino acids long. V lost 3 bases and J lost 4, with 8 bases in between. CDR1 is KGHDR and CDR2 is SFDVKD in the germline V gene. The CDR3 coding sequence is TGTGCCACCAGTGATAGATGGGGAGAGACCCAGTACTTC. Protein: CATSDRWGETQYF.

The CDR3 DNA reads as TGTGCCAGCAGCACGAGACAGGGGGGAAACACCATATATTTT. Translating gives CASSTRQGGNTIYF. The J gene is TRBJ1-3, the V gene TRBV5-4, with 8 bases fitting TRBD1. The CDR3 runs 14 residues. CDR1 is SGHNT and CDR2 is YYREEE in the germline V gene (reference sequence). Unmatched junction bases numbered 4, after V lost 4 bases and J lost 4 bases.

The rearrangement uses TRBV2 and TRBJ1-1; 7 bases are a match to TRBD1. Germline values: CDR1 SNHLY, CDR2 FYNNEI. V lost 3 bases, J lost 5 bases, and 3 bases stayed unmatched. CDR3 length: 13 amino acids. Written as DNA, the CDR3 is TGTGCCAGCAGTGACATGACAGGGACTGAAGCTTTCTTT. This codes for CASSDMTGTEAFF.

The sample holds one count of this clone. This rearrangement joins TRBV27 to TRBJ2-1; 7 bases align to TRBD1. CDR3 size: 14 residues. CDR1 and CDR2 from the germline V gene are MNHEY and SMNVEV (reference sequence). V shed 6 bases and J 0 bases; nucleotides not matched to a gene: 2. CDR3 coding DNA: TGTGCCAGCAGCCGGACAGGCTCCTACAATGAGCAGTTCTTC. It specifies CASSRTGSYNEQFF.

The chain couples TRBV7-2 to TRBJ1-4; 8 nucleotides agree with TRBD1. Germline V CDR1 and CDR2: SGHTA, FQGNSA. The CDR3 has 14 amino acids. Unmatched junction bases numbered 11, after V lost 6 bases and J lost 11 bases. This CDR3 is CASSLGQGKSKLFF. The CDR3 nucleotides are TGTGCCAGCAGTCTAGGACAGGGAAAGAGTAAACTGTTTTTT.

The chain uses TRBV11-2 and TRBJ2-7; a possible D gene is TRBD1 (6 bases). This CDR3 region has 15 residues. V was shortened by 5 bases and J by 2 bases, with 16 bases between the two germline ends. From germline, CDR1 is SGHAT and CDR2 FQNNGV. The CDR3 nucleotides are TGTGCCAGCAGCCCCGGGTGGGGGCCCACCTACGAGCAGTACTTC. The encoded protein is CASSPGWGPTYEQYF.

The chain joins TRBV28 to TRBJ1-3; no definite D call. V lost 6 bases and J 8 bases, leaving 14 bases between the germline ends. The CDR3 runs 13 residues. Per the germline V gene, CDR1 is MDHEN and CDR2 is SYDVKM. The CDR3 protein is CASSLDLVDTIYF. CDR3 bases: TGTGCCAGCAGCTTGGACCTGGTGGACACCATATATTTT.

The chain has TRBV27 and TRBJ2-7; D may be TRBD1 (6 bases). V was cut by 6 bases and J by 3 bases, with 12 bases left in between. Germline CDR1 and CDR2: MNHEY and SMNVEV (reference sequence). The CDR3 has 13 residues. The CDR3 is CASSPRRGYEQYF. Written as DNA, the CDR3 is TGTGCCAGCAGCCCCCGCAGGGGCTACGAGCAGTACTTC.

V gene TRBV6-5 combines with J gene TRBJ2-3, with D uncertain. This CDR3 has 14 residues. The germline V gene has CDR1 MNHEY and CDR2 SVGAGI. Trimming removed 8 bases from V and 3 bases from J, with 15 bases in between. CDR3 loop: CASADLVMTDTQYF. CDR3 nucleotide sequence: TGTGCCAGCGCTGACCTCGTTATGACAGATACGCAGTATTTT.

The CDR3 protein is CASSVQALSGELFF. In DNA, the CDR3 is TGTGCCAGCAGCGTACAGGCTCTGTCCGGGGAGCTGTTTTTT. The chain links TRBV9 to TRBJ2-2, with D unresolved. CDR1 is SGDLS, CDR2 YYNGEE, per germline. The CDR3 is 14 amino acids. The V and J ends lost 1 base and 6 bases respectively, with 10 bases between them.

The rearrangement uses TRBV4-2 and TRBJ1-2, with 12 bases aligning to TRBD1. This CDR3 comprises 18 residues. The V gene's germline CDR1 is LGHNA and CDR2 YNFKEQ. J gave up 0 bases and V 1 base, and 6 bases lay outside the gene matches. In nucleotides, the CDR3 is TGTGCCAGCAGCCAAGTGTGGGGGGACAGGGGGCCTAACTATGGCTACACCTTC. Translating gives CASSQVWGDRGPNYGYTF.

The CDR3 sequence: CASTDRGAYNEQFF. CDR3 coding DNA: TGTGCCAGCACCGACAGGGGAGCCTACAATGAGCAGTTCTTC. V and J are TRBV25-1 and TRBJ2-1, with 8 bases identical to TRBD1. The germline gives CDR1 MGHDK, CDR2 SYGVNS. This CDR3 comprises 14 residues. The trim removed 7 bases at V and 2 bases at J, leaving 4 bases unmatched.